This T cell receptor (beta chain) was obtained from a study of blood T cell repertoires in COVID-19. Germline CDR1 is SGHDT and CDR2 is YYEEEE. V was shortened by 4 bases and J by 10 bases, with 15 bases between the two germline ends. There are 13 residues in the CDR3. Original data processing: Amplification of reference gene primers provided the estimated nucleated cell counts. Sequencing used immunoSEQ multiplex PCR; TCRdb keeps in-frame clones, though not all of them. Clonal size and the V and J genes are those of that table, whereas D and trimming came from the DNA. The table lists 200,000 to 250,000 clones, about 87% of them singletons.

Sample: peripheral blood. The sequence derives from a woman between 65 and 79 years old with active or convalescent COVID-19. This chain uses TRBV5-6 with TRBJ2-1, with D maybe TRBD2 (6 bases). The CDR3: CASSPGGRGEQFF. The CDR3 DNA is TGTGCCAGCAGCCCTGGAGGGCGGGGCGAGCAGTTCTTC.